One and the same sample provided the 23 T cell receptor beta chains below, sequenced in a study of cytomegalovirus exposure and HLA in healthy donors. With 60 Vbeta and 13 Jbeta primers, the PCR was carried out. Only in-frame clones appear in the TCRdb table, and some are missing; sequencing was by immunoSEQ multiplex PCR. The table shows 150,000 to 200,000 clones, with around 80% occurring only once. Material for sequencing was PBMCs. These TCRs come from a woman in her forties or fifties in good health and CMV-seropositive.

This rearrangement joins TRBV4-2 to TRBJ2-7, with D tentatively TRBD2 (5 bases). CDR1 LGHNA and CDR2 YNFKEQ come from the germline V gene. CDR3 length: 16 residues. Between the trimmed V and J ends, which lost 0 bases and 7 bases, there was a span of 19 bases. The CDR3 region is CASSQDGNRRAGEQYF. CDR3 in DNA: TGTGCCAGCAGCCAAGATGGTAACCGGCGGGCAGGTGAGCAGTACTTC.

This clone has just one count. The chain links TRBV7-3 to TRBJ1-1; D unclear. The CDR3 runs 13 residues. Trimming took off 0 bases at V and 10 bases at J, with 12 bases between the two ends. Germline values: CDR1 SGHTA, CDR2 FQGTGA. In DNA, the CDR3 is TGTGCCAGCAGCTTAACTGGCTTTGGGCGAGCTTTCTTT. This translates into CASSLTGFGRAFF.

The count of this clone is one. The chain combines TRBV18 with TRBJ1-2; D call uncertain. V gave up 2 bases and J gave up 8 bases, with 18 bases separating them. CDR1 and CDR2 (germline): KGHSH, LQKENI. The CDR3 totals 15 residues. In nucleotides, the CDR3 is TGTGCCAGCTCACCAACGCAGAATCCGCAAGTGGGCTACACCTTC. Translation gives CASSPTQNPQVGYTF.

The J gene is TRBJ2-7, the V gene TRBV19; no definite D call. Germline lookup yields CDR1 LNHDA and CDR2 SQIVND (reference sequence). V gave up 4 bases and J gave up 3 bases, with 16 bases separating them. The length of the CDR3 is 15 residues. The CDR3 loop is CASSKRIMRSYEQYF. DNA of the CDR3: TGTGCCAGTAGTAAGAGGATTATGAGGAGCTACGAGCAGTACTTC. The whole variable domain, remainder taken from reference TRBV19 and TRBJ2-7, is DGGITQSPKYLFRKEGQNVTLSCEQNLNHDAMYWYRQDPGQGLRLIYYSQIVNDFQKGDIAEGYSVSREKKESFPLTVTSAQKNPTAFYLCASSKRIMRSYEQYFGPGTRLTVT.

The chain recombines TRBV4-2 with TRBJ1-2, with a tentative D call TRBD1 (6 bases). The CDR3 is 14 residues long. Per the germline V gene, CDR1 is LGHNA and CDR2 is YNFKEQ. With 4 bases removed from V and 3 bases from J, the gap between germline ends came to 12 bases. This CDR3 reads CASSPGRTDYGYTF. The CDR3 DNA reads as TGTGCCAGCAGCCCCGGTAGGACAGACTATGGCTACACCTTC.

This clone was seen only a few times. The CDR3 DNA reads TGTGCCAGCAGTCGGTTCCAGGGGGCGGCAGATACGCAGTATTTT. It yields the protein CASSRFQGAADTQYF. V and J are TRBV25-1 and TRBJ2-3; 8 nucleotides match TRBD1. Germline CDR1 is MGHDK and CDR2 is SYGVNS. V lost 5 bases, J lost 4 bases, and 8 bases stayed unmatched. This CDR3 has 15 amino acids.

This clone was observed a handful of times. The rearrangement uses TRBV4-3 and TRBJ2-3; possible D gene TRBD2, 6 bases. Germline values: CDR1 LGHNA, CDR2 YSLEER. V lost 2 bases to trimming and J lost 5 bases, with 14 bases between them. The CDR3 contains 15 residues. The CDR3 spells CASSQMLGGGDTQYF. The CDR3 DNA reads as TGCGCCAGCAGCCAAATGCTCGGGGGAGGAGATACGCAGTATTTT.

In nucleotides, the CDR3 is TGTGCCAGCAGTTTGCGGACAGGTATATCCAATACGCAGTATTTT. Encoded protein: CASSLRTGISNTQYF. The gene calls are TRBV27 and TRBJ2-3; TRBD1 matches at 7 bases. Germline V lookup: CDR1 MNHEY, CDR2 SMNVEV (reference sequence). The CDR3 spans 15 residues. The J segment lost 7 bases and the V segment lost 3 bases, leaving 10 bases of the junction unmatched.

CDR3 amino acids: CASSPGTSTLEQYF. The CDR3 region has the DNA TGTGCCAGCAGCCCCGGGACTAGCACCCTGGAGCAGTACTTC. The J gene is TRBJ2-7, the V gene TRBV2, with 9 bases aligning to TRBD2. From germline, CDR1 is SNHLY and CDR2 FYNNEI. The CDR3 sequence is 14 residues long. After removal of 6 bases from V and 7 bases from J, the junction contained 10 bases not matched to a gene.

The CDR3 nucleotides are TGCGCCAGCTACTACGTTAATTCGACAGGCCACTCAACCTACGAGCAGTACTTC. It codes for CASYYVNSTGHSTYEQYF. V is TRBV10-1 and J is TRBJ2-7, with D possibly matching TRBD1 (6 bases). Germline V gives CDR1 WNHNN, CDR2 SYGVQD (reference sequence). V was shortened by 8 bases and J by 2 bases, with 28 bases between the two germline ends. CDR3 length: 18 amino acids.

V gene TRBV7-2 combines with J gene TRBJ1-3; 7 bases are shared with TRBD1. The ends lost 5 bases at V and 2 bases at J; junction bases unmatched: 6. Germline V gene sequence: CDR1 SGHTA, CDR2 FQGNSA. This CDR3 comprises 15 residues. The CDR3: CASSHIGTAGNTIYF. The DNA for the CDR3 is TGTGCCAGCAGCCATATTGGGACAGCTGGAAACACCATATATTTT.

The rearrangement uses TRBV9 and TRBJ1-1; no definite D call. Germline V gene sequence: CDR1 SGDLS, CDR2 YYNGEE. The CDR3 runs to 14 residues. V lost 5 bases and J lost 1, with 12 bases in between. CDR3 amino acids: CASSAGGSNTEAFF. As DNA, the CDR3 is TGTGCCAGCAGTGCCGGCGGTTCGAACACTGAAGCTTTCTTT. The complete variable domain, with remaining parts taken from reference TRBV9 and TRBJ1-1, reads DSGVTQTPKHLITATGQRVTLRCSPRSGDLSVYWYQQSLDQGLQFLIQYYNGEERAKGNILERFSAQQFPDLHSELNLSSLELGDSALYFCASSAGGSNTEAFFGQGTRLTVV.

V and J are TRBV28 and TRBJ1-2; D not certain. CDR3 size: 13 residues. Germline V CDR1 and CDR2: MDHEN, SYDVKM. V was shortened by 3 bases and J by 4 bases, with 9 bases between the two germline ends. Here the CDR3 DNA reads TGTGCCAGCAGTTTGCGGGCCCCCTATGGCTACACCTTC. Translated: CASSLRAPYGYTF.

The genes are TRBV19 and TRBJ1-2; D is uncertain. The CDR3 length is 14 residues. V was trimmed by 3 bases and J by 5 bases, leaving 13 bases between them. The germline CDR1 and CDR2 sequences are LNHDA and SQIVND (reference sequence). CDR3 residues: CASSIGFTAYGYTF. The CDR3 nucleotides read TGTGCCAGTAGTATCGGATTCACAGCATATGGCTACACCTTC.

The rearrangement links TRBV5-1 to TRBJ1-1; no clear D gene. Germline CDR1 and CDR2: SGHRS and YFSETQ. The CDR3 length is 13 residues. The V end lost 3 bases, the J end lost 5 bases, and 11 bases lay between the germline ends. Here the CDR3 reads CASSSATGTEAFF. The CDR3 bases are TGCGCCAGCAGCTCGGCAACCGGGACTGAAGCTTTCTTT.

This clone was observed a handful of times. This sequence joins TRBV7-2 and TRBJ1-6, with no clear D. The germline gives CDR1 SGHTA, CDR2 FQGNSA. V was pared by 8 bases and J by 4 bases, with 6 bases between. The CDR3 length is 12 residues. In DNA form, the CDR3 reads TGTGCCAGCGCGGAATATAATTCACCCCTCCACTTT. It translates to CASAEYNSPLHF. Together with reference TRBV7-2 and TRBJ1-6, the CDR3 gives the full variable domain: GAGVSQSPSNKVTEKGKDVELRCDPISGHTALYWYRQSLGQGLEFLIYFQGNSAPDKSGLPSDRFSAERTGGSVSTLTIQRTQQEDSAVYLCASAEYNSPLHFGNGTRLTVT.

This sequence joins TRBV28 and TRBJ1-2, with D maybe TRBD1 (5 bases). The V end lost 2 bases, the J end lost 3 bases, and 7 bases lay between the germline ends. CDR3 length equals 13 residues. Germline values: CDR1 MDHEN, CDR2 SYDVKM. CDR3 in amino acids: CASSLRGYYGYTF. For the CDR3, the DNA is TGTGCCAGCAGTTTAAGGGGATACTATGGCTACACCTTC.

The genes are TRBV9 and TRBJ2-1, with TRBD2 as a possible D gene (5 bases). The germline V and J ends were trimmed by 0 bases and 10 bases, with 14 bases remaining between them. Germline V gene lookup returns CDR1 SGDLS and CDR2 YYNGEE. The CDR3 loop spans 14 amino acids. CDR3 in DNA: TGTGCCAGCAGCGTAGTTGCTAGCTCAGGAGAGCAGTTCTTC. Translation: CASSVVASSGEQFF.

This clone occurred once. CDR3 DNA: TGCGCCAGCAGCACTGTAGCGGGTCGCACAGATACGCAGTATTTT. As protein: CASSTVAGRTDTQYF. The chain recombines TRBV4-3 with TRBJ2-3, with 7 nucleotides matching TRBD2. This CDR3 is 15 amino acids long. Looked up from germline, CDR1 is LGHNA and CDR2 is YSLEER. With V trimmed by 5 bases and J by 1 base, 6 bases remained unmatched.

CDR3 in amino acids: CASRGTGDGGYTF. DNA for the CDR3: TGTGCCAGCAGGGGTACAGGGGACGGTGGCTACACCTTC. V gene TRBV28 combines with J gene TRBJ1-2; 7 nucleotides align to TRBD1. V shed 6 bases, J shed 7 bases, and the junction held 8 bases outside the gene matches. CDR1 and CDR2 from the germline V gene are MDHEN and SYDVKM. CDR3 length: 13 amino acids.

The chain carries TRBV6-5 and TRBJ1-1; perhaps TRBD1 as D (5 bases). Deletions cut 5 bases from V and 4 bases from J, with 8 bases between. This CDR3 comprises 12 residues. CDR1 and CDR2 from the germline V gene are MNHEY and SVGAGI. CDR3 nucleotide sequence: TGTGCCAGCAGTCAGGGTTCCACTGAAGCTTTCTTT. Amino acid sequence: CASSQGSTEAFF.

This clone was observed a single time. The chain combines TRBV5-6 with TRBJ1-6; D ambiguous. CDR1 is SGHDT and CDR2 is YYEEEE in the germline V gene. The CDR3 sequence is 14 residues long. V dropped 0 bases and J dropped 6 bases, with 7 bases sitting between them. The CDR3 DNA is TGTGCCAGCAGCTTGGGTCAGGTTAATTCACCCCTCCACTTT. This translates into CASSLGQVNSPLHF.

The chain joins TRBV21-1 to TRBJ1-2. TRBV21-1 is termed a pseudogene. The CDR3 covers 19 residues. The CDR3 DNA is TGTGCCAGCAGCAAAGCGGGTGATCTTGAGGGCCCGTTTAACTATGGCTACACCTTC. The encoded protein is CASSKAGDLEGPFNYGYTF.